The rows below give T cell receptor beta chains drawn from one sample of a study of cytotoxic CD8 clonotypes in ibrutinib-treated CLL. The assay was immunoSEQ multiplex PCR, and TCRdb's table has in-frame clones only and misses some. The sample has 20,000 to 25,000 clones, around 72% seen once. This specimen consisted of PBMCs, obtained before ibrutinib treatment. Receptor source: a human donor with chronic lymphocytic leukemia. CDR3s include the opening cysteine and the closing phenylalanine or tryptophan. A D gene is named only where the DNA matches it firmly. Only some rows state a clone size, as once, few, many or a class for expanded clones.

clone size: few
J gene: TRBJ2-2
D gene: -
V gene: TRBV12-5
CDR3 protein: CASGSNTGELFF
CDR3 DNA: TGTGCTAGTGGTTCTAATACCGGGGAGCTGTTTTTT

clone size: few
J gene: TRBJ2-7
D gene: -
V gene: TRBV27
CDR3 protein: CASSFGRTEQYF
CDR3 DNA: TGTGCCAGCAGTTTTGGACGAACGGAGCAGTACTTC

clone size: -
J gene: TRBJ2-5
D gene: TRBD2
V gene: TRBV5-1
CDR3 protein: CASSPGAGGLETQYF
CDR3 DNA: TGCGCCAGCAGCCCGGGGGCGGGGGGTCTGGAGACCCAGTACTTC

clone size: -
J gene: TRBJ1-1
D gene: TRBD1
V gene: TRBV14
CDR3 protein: CASSGWTGLRTEAFF
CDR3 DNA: TGTGCCAGCAGCGGCTGGACAGGGCTTCGCACTGAAGCTTTCTTT

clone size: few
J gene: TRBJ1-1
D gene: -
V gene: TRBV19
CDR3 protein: CASSIVAALNTEAFF
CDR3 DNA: TGTGCCAGTAGTATAGTGGCGGCTTTGAACACTGAAGCTTTCTTT

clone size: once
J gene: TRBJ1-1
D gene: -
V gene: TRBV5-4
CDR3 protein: CASSFDLGHHSTEAFF
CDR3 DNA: TGTGCCAGCAGCTTTGACCTCGGACACCATTCCACTGAAGCTTTCTTT

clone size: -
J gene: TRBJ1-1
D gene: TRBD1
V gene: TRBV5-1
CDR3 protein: CASSSRLLTGGTEAFF
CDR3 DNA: TGCGCCAGCAGCTCCCGGCTCTTGACAGGGGGAACTGAAGCTTTCTTT

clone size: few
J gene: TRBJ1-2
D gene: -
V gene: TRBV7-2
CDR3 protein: CASSLVVTNYGYTF
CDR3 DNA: TGTGCCAGCAGCTTAGTGGTTACTAACTATGGCTACACCTTC

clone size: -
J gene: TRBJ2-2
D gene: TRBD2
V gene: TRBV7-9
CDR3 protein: CASSFWIGSGGKTGELFF
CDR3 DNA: TGTGCCAGCAGCTTCTGGATTGGTAGCGGGGGGAAAACCGGGGAGCTGTTTTTT

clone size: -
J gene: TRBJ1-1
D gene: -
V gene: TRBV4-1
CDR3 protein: CASSQEGGLSGFEAFF
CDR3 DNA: TGCGCCAGCAGCCAAGAAGGAGGTTTATCAGGGTTTGAAGCTTTCTTT

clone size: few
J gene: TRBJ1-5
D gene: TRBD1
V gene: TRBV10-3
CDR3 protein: CAISEADRGNQPQHF
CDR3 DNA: TGTGCCATCAGTGAGGCGGACAGGGGGAATCAGCCCCAGCATTTT

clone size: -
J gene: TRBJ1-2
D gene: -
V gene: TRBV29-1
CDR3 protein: CSVAGGLYYGYTF
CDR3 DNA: TGCAGCGTTGCGGGGGGGTTATATTATGGCTACACCTTC

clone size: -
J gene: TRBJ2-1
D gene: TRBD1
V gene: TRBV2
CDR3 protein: CASRGQLYNEQFF
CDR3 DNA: TGTGCCAGCAGGGGACAGCTATACAATGAGCAGTTCTTC

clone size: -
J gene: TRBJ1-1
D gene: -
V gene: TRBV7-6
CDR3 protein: CASSDLGASTEAFF
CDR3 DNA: TGTGCCAGCAGCGACCTGGGCGCTAGCACTGAAGCTTTCTTT

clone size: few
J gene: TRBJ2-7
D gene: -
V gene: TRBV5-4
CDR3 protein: CASSLGGEQYF
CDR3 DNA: TGTGCCAGCAGCTTGGGGGGCGAGCAGTACTTC

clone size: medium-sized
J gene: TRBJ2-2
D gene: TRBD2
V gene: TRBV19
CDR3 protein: CASSIVAGGLTGELFF
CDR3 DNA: TGTGCCAGTAGTATTGTAGCGGGGGGATTAACCGGGGAGCTGTTTTTT

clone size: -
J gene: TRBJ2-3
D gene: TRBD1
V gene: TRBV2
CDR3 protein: CASTQDRGRTDTQYF
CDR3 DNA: TGTGCCAGCACCCAAGACAGGGGGCGCACAGATACGCAGTATTTT

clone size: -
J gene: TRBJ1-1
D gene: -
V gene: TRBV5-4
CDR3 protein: CASSLAWGSNTEAFF
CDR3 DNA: TGTGCCAGCAGCTTGGCCTGGGGTTCTAACACTGAAGCTTTCTTT

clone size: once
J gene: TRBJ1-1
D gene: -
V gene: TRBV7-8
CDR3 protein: CASSLRGGARVGAFF
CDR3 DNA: TGTGCCAGCAGCTTAAGGGGAGGGGCTCGAGTAGGAGCTTTCTTT

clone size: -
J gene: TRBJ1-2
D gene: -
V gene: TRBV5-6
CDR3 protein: CASSLQDLYGYTF
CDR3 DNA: TGTGCCAGCAGCTTGCAGGACCTCTATGGCTACACCTTC

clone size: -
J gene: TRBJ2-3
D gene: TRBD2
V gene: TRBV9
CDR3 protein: CASSVANGRASDTQYF
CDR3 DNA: TGTGCCAGCAGCGTGGCCAACGGGAGGGCCTCAGATACGCAGTATTTT

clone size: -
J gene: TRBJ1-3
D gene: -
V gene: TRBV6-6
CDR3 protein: CASRGTTAENTIYF
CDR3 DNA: TGTGCCAGCAGAGGGACTACCGCCGAAAACACCATATATTTT

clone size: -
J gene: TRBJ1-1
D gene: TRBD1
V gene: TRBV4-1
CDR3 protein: CASSQDRGRVEAFF
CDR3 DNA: TGCGCCAGCAGCCAAGACAGGGGGCGCGTTGAAGCTTTCTTT

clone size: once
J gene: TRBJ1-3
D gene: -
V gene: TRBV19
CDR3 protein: CASTVEQGRAGNTIYF
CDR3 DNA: TGTGCCAGTACCGTAGAACAGGGCCGCGCTGGAAACACCATATATTTT

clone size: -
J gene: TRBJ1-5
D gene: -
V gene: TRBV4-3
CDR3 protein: CASSQDHEGNQPQHF
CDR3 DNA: TGCGCCAGCAGCCAAGACCACGAAGGCAATCAGCCCCAGCATTTT

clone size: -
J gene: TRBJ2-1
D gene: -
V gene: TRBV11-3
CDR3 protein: CASSLGTRSDNEQFF
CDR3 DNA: TGTGCCAGCAGCTTAGGTACCAGATCCGACAATGAGCAGTTCTTC

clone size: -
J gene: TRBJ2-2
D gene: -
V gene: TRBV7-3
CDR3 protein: CASSPWENTGELFF
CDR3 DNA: TGTGCCAGCAGCCCCTGGGAGAACACCGGGGAGCTGTTTTTT

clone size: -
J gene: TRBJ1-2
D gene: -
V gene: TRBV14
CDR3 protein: CASSRAGRNYGYTF
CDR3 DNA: TGTGCCAGCAGTCGGGCAGGGCGTAACTATGGCTACACCTTC

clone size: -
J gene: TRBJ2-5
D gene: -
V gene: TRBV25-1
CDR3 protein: CASSAPTGPQETQYF
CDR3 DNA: TGTGCCAGCAGTGCCCCGACAGGTCCCCAAGAGACCCAGTACTTC

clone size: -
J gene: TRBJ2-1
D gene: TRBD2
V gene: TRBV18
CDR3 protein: CASSPLGSGRFNEQFF
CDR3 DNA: TGTGCCAGCTCACCACTGGGGAGCGGGAGGTTTAATGAGCAGTTCTTC

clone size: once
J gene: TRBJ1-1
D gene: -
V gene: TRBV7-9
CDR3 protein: CAGSLQGGGTEAFF
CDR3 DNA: TGTGCCGGCAGCTTACAGGGTGGAGGCACTGAAGCTTTCTTT

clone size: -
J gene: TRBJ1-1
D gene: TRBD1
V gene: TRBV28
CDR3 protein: CASSLDRATEAFF
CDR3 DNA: TGTGCCAGCAGCTTGGACAGGGCCACTGAAGCTTTCTTT

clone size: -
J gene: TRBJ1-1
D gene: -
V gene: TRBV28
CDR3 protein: CASRTGHLNTEAFF
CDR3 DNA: TGTGCCAGCAGAACGGGACACCTGAACACTGAAGCTTTCTTT

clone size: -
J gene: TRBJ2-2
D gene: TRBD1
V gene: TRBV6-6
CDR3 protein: CASSYSVLGTGWLFF
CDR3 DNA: TGTGCCAGCAGTTACTCGGTCCTAGGGACAGGGTGGCTGTTTTTT

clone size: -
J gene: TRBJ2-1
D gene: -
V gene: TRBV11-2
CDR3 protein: CASSSYDEQFF
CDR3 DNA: TGTGCCAGCAGCTCCTACGATGAGCAGTTCTTC

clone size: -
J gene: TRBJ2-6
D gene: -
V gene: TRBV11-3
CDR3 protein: CASSRIRTRQSRANVLTF
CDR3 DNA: TGTGCCAGCAGCCGGATCAGGACTCGACAAAGTCGGGCCAACGTCCTGACTTTC

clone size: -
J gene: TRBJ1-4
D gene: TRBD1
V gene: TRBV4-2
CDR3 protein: CASSKQGAANEKLFF
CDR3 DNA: TGTGCCAGCAGCAAACAGGGGGCGGCTAATGAAAAACTGTTTTTT

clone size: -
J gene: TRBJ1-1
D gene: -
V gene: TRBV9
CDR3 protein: CASSVGGAWTEAFF
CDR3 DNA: TGTGCCAGCAGCGTAGGGGGGGCGTGGACTGAAGCTTTCTTT

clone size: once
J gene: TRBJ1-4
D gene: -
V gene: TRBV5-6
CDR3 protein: CASSQKTNREEKLFF
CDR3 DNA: TGTGCCAGCAGTCAAAAGACCAACCGAGAGGAAAAACTGTTTTTT

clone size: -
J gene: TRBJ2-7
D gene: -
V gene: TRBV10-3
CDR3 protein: CAIKSAGQMKDEQYF
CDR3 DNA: TGTGCCATCAAATCGGCGGGACAGATGAAGGACGAGCAGTACTTC

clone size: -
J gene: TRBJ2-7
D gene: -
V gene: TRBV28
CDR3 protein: CASSFPRLALWEQYF
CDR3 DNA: TGTGCCAGCAGTTTCCCCCGGCTAGCTCTTTGGGAGCAGTACTTC

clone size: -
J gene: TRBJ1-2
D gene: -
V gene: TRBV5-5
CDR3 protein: CASSLEAGRRYGYTF
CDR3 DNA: TGTGCCAGCAGCTTGGAGGCAGGCCGGCGCTATGGCTACACCTTC

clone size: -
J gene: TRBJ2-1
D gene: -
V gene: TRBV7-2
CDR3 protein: CASSSRQGRSSYNEQFF
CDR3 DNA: TGTGCCAGCAGCTCTCGCCAGGGGAGGAGCTCCTACAATGAGCAGTTCTTC

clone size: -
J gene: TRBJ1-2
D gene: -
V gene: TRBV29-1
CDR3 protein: CSVPTPASYGYTF
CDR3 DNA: TGCAGCGTTCCCACCCCGGCGAGCTATGGCTACACCTTC

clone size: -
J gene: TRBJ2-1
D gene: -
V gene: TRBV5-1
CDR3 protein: CASSLYLRDVNEQFF
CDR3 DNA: TGCGCCAGCAGCTTGTACCTGCGGGACGTCAATGAGCAGTTCTTC

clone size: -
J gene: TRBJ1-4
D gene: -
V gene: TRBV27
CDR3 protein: CASSFLDSRGEKLFF
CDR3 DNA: TGTGCCAGCAGTTTCCTGGACAGTCGAGGCGAAAAACTGTTTTTT